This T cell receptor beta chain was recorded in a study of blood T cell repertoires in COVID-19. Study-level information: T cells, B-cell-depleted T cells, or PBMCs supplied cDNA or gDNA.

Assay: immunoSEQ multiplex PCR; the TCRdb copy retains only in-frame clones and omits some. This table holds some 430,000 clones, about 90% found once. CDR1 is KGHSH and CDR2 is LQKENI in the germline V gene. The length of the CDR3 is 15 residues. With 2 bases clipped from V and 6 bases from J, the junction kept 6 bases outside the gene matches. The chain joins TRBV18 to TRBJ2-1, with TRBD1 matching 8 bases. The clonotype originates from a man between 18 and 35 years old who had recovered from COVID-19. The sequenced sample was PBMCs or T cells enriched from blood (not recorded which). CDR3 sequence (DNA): TGTGCCAGCTCACCAGGACAGGGAGTTTTCAATGAGCAGTTCTTC. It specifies CASSPGQGVFNEQFF.